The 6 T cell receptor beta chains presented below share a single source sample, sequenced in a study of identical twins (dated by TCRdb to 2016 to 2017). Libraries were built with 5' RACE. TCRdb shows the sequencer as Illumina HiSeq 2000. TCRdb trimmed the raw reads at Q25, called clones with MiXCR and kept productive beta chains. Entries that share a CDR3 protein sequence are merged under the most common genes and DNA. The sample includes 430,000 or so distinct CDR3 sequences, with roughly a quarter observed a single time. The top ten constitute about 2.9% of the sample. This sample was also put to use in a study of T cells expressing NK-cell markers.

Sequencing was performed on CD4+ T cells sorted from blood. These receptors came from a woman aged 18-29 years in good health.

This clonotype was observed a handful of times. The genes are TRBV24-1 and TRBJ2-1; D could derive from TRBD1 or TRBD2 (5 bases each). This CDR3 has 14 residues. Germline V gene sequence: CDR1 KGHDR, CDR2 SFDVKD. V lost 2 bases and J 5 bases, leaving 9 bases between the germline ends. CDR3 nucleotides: TGTGCCACCAGTGATTCGGGACGGAACAATGAGCAGTTCTTC. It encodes CATSDSGRNNEQFF.

The CDR3 coding sequence is TGTGCCAGCGTGCAAAACACTGAAGCTTTCTTT. It encodes CASVQNTEAFF. The chain couples TRBV7-9 to TRBJ1-1; D is uncertain. The CDR3 extends over 11 amino acids. The V gene lost 8 bases and the J gene lost 2 bases, with 6 bases spanning the gap. In germline, CDR1 is SEHNR, CDR2 FQNEAQ (reference sequence).

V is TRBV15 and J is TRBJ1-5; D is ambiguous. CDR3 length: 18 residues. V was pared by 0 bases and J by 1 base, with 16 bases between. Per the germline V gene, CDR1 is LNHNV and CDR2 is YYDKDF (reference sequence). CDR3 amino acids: CATSRDFTTTQSNQPQHF. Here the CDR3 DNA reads TGTGCCACCAGCAGAGATTTTACGACTACACAGAGCAATCAGCCCCAGCATTTT.

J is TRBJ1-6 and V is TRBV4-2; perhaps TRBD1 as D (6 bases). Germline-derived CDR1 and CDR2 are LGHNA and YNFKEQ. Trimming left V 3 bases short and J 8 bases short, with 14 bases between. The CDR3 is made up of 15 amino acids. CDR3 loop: CASSQSGQFYSPLHF. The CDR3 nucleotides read TGTGCCAGCAGCCAGAGCGGACAGTTTTATTCACCCCTCCACTTT.

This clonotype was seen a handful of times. CDR3 bases: TGCAGTGCTAGCGGGACTACTTTCGGAGATACGCAGTATTTT. It encodes CSASGTTFGDTQYF. The V call is TRBV20-1, the J call TRBJ2-3, with 7 bases fitting TRBD2. CDR3 length: 14 residues. In germline, CDR1 is DFQATT, CDR2 SNEGSKA (reference sequence). Trimming at V came to 3 bases and at J to 5 bases, leaving 8 bases not matched to a gene.

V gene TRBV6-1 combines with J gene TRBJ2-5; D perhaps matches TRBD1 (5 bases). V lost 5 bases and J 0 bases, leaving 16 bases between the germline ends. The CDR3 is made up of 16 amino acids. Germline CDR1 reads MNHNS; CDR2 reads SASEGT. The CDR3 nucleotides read TGTGCCAGCAGTAGACGACAGATCTTGTACCAAGAGACCCAGTACTTC. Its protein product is CASSRRQILYQETQYF.